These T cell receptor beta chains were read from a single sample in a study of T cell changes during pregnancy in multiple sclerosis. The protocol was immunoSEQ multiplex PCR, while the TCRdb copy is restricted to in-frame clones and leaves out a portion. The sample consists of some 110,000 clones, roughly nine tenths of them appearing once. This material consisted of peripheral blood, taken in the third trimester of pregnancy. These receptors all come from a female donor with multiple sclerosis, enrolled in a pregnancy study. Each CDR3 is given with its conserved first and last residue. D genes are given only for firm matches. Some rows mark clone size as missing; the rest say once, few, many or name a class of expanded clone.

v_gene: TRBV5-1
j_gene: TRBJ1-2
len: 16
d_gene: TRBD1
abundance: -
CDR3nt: TGCGCCAGCAGCCACGGACAGGGAGTTTTCTTGGATGGCTACACCTTC
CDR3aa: CASSHGQGVFLDGYTF

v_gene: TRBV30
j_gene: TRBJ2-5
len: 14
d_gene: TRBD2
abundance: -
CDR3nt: TGTGCCTGGGCTAGCGGGGGGGCTTCAGAGACCCAGTACTTC
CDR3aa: CAWASGGASETQYF

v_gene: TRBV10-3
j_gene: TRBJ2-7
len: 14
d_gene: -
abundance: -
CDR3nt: TGTGCCATCAGTGAGTCGGGCAGGGGCCACGAGCAGTACTTC
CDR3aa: CAISESGRGHEQYF

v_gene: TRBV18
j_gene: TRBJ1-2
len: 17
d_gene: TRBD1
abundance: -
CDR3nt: TGTGCCAGCTCACCACCTGGGACAGGGGTTGAAAGCTATGGCTACACCTTC
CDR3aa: CASSPPGTGVESYGYTF

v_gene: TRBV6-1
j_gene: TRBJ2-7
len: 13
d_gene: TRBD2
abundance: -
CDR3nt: TGTGCCAGCAGTTCCCCCGGGAGGTACGAGCAGTACTTC
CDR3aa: CASSSPGRYEQYF

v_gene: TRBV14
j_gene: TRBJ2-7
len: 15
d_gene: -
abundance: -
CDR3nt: TGTGCCAGCAGCCAAACAGGGTCCAAAGGCGCCGAGCAGTACTTC
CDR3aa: CASSQTGSKGAEQYF

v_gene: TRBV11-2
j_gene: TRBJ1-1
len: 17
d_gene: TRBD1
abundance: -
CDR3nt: TGTGCCAGCAGGCCCTCCCCATGGGGACAGCTGAACACTGAAGCTTTCTTT
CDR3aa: CASRPSPWGQLNTEAFF

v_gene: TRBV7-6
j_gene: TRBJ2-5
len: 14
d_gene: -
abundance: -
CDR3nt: TGTGCCAGCAGCTTAGACCCCCCGGGTGAGACCCAGTACTTC
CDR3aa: CASSLDPPGETQYF

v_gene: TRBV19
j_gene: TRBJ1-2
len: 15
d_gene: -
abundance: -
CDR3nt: TGTGCCAGTAGTACAAGACATGAAGGTTTATATGGCTACACCTTC
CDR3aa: CASSTRHEGLYGYTF

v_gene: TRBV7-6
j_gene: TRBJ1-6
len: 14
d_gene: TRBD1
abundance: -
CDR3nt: TGTGCCAGCAGCCCAAGACAGGGCAATTCACCCCTCCACTTT
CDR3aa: CASSPRQGNSPLHF

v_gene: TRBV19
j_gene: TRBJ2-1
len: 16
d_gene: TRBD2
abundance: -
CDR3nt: TGTGCCAGTAGTATCGATGCTAGCGGCGCCTACAATGAGCAGTTCTTC
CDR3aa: CASSIDASGAYNEQFF

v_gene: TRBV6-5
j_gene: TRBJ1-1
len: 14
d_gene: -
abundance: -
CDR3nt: TGTGCCAGCAGGAACCCAGGCCTGAACACTGAAGCTTTCTTT
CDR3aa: CASRNPGLNTEAFF

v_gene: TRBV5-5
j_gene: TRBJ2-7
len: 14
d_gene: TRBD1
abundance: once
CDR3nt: TGTGCCAGCAGCTTGGATGGACAGGGGTACGGGCAGTACTTC
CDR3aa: CASSLDGQGYGQYF

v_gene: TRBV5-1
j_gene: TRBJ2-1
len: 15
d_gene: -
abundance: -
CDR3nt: TGCGCCAGCAGCGGGGGAGCGGGCCCTTACAATGAGCAGTTCTTC
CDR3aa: CASSGGAGPYNEQFF

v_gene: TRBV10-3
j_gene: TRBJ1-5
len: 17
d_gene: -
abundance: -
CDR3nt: TGTGCCATCAGTGGGGGACCTGGGAGGGATAGCAATCAGCCCCAGCATTTT
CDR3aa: CAISGGPGRDSNQPQHF

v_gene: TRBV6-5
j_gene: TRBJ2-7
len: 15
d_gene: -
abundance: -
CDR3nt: TGTGCCAGCAGTTACTGGGGGGAAGAGGGGATCGAGCAGTACTTC
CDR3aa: CASSYWGEEGIEQYF

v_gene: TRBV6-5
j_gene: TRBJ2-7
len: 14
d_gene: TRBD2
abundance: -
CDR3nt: TGTGCCAGCAGTGTGCTAGCGGGGGGTTACGAGCAGTACTTC
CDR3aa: CASSVLAGGYEQYF

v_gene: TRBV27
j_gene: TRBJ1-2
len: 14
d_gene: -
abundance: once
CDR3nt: TGTGCCAGCAGCCCCCAGAGGCACATAAATGGCTACACCTTC
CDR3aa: CASSPQRHINGYTF

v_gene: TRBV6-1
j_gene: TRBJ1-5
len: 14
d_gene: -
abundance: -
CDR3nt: TGTGCCAGCAGTGAACAGCTAGGCAATCAGCCCCAGCATTTT
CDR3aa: CASSEQLGNQPQHF

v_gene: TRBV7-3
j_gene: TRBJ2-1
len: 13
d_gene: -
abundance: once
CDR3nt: TGTGCCAGCAGCTTTACTATGGATAATGAGCAGTTCTTC
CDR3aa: CASSFTMDNEQFF

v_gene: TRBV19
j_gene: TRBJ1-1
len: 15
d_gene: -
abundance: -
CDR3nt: TGTGCCAGTAGTATGGGTCAGGGCGGCCTAGAGGAAGCTTTCTTT
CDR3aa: CASSMGQGGLEEAFF

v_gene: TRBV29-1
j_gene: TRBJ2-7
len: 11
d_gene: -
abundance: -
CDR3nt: TGCAGCGTGGGCGGACACTACGAGCAGTACTTC
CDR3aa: CSVGGHYEQYF

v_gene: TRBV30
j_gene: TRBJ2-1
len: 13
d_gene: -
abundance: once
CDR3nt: TGTGCCTGCGAGAAGGGACACTACAATGAGCAGTTCTTC
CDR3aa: CACEKGHYNEQFF

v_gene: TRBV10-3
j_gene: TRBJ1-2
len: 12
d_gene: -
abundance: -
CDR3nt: TGTGCCATCAGTGGGGGCCGGATTGGCTACACCTTC
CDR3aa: CAISGGRIGYTF

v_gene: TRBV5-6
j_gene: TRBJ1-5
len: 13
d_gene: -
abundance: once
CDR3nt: TGTGCCAGCAGCCGGGGGAGGGTAGGGCCCCAGCATTTT
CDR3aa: CASSRGRVGPQHF

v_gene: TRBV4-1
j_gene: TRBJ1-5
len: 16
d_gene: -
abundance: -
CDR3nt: TGCGCCAGCAGCCAATTGCTAGGGGTTAGCAATCAGCCCCAGCATTTT
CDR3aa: CASSQLLGVSNQPQHF

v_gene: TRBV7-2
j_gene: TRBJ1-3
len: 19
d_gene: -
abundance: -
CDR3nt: TGTGCCAGCAGCTTACAGTTTGCCCGGACGGGGAGCTCTGGAAACACCATATATTTT
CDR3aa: CASSLQFARTGSSGNTIYF

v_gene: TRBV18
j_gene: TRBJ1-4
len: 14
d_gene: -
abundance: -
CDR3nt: TGTGCCAGCTCACCAGTCGGGACTAATGAAAAACTGTTTTTT
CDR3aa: CASSPVGTNEKLFF

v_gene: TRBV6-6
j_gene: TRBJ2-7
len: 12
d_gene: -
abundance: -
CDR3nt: TGTGCCAGCAGTTTAGGGGCCTACGAGCAGTACTTC
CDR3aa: CASSLGAYEQYF

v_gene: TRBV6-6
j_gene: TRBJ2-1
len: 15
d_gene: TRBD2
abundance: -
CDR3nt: TGTGCCAGCAGGGACGGACTAGCGGGACGCAATGAGCAGTTCTTC
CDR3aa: CASRDGLAGRNEQFF

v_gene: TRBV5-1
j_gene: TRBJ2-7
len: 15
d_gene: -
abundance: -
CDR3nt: TGCGCCAGCAGCTTGGCCCCCGGGGAAGCCTACGAGCAGTACTTC
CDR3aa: CASSLAPGEAYEQYF

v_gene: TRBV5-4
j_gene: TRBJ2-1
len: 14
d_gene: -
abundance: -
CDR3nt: TGTGCCAGCAGCTTGGGGGCAGGGTACAATGAGCAGTTCTTC
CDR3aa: CASSLGAGYNEQFF

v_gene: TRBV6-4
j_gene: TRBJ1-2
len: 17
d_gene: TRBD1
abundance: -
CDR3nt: TGTGCCAGCAGCCTCTCCGCCTTTGGGACAGGGGTTTCTGGCTACACCTTC
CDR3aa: CASSLSAFGTGVSGYTF

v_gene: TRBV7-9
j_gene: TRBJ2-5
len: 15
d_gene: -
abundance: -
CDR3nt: TGTGCCAGCAGCTTACAGGGGAGTTCACAAGAGACCCAGTACTTC
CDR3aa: CASSLQGSSQETQYF

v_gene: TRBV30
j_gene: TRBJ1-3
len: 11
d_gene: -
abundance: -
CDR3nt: TGTGCTTCAACTACTGGAAACACCATATATTTT
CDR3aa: CASTTGNTIYF

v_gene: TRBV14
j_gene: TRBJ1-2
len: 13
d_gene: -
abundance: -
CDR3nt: TGTGCCAGCAGCGGCCTAGGGGAAGAGGACTACACCTTC
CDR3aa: CASSGLGEEDYTF

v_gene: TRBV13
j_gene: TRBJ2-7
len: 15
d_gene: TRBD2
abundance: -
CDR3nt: TGTGCCAGCAGCTCGGGGCGGGGGGTCTCCTACGAGCAGTACTTC
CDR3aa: CASSSGRGVSYEQYF

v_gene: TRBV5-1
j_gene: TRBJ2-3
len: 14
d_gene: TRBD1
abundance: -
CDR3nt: TGCGCCAGCAGCTGGGGGACAGGCACAGATACGCAGTATTTT
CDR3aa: CASSWGTGTDTQYF

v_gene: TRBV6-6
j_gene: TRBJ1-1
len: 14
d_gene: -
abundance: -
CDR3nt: TGTGCCAGCAGTTACTCCCAGGGTCGAACTGAAGCTTTCTTT
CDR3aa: CASSYSQGRTEAFF

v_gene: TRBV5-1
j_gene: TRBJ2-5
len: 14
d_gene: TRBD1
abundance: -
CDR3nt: TGCGCCAGCAGCTTGGAGACAGGGAAAGAGACCCAGTACTTC
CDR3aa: CASSLETGKETQYF

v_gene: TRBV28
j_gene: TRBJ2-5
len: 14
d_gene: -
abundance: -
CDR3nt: TGTGCCAGCAGTTTGCGCAGACGGGAAGAGACCCAGTACTTC
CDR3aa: CASSLRRREETQYF

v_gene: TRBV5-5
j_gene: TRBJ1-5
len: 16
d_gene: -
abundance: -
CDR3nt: TGTGCCAGCAGCTTGTTTCAGGGAATGAGCAATCAGCCCCAGCATTTT
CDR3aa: CASSLFQGMSNQPQHF

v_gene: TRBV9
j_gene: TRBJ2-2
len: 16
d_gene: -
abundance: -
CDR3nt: TGTGCCAGCAGCGTAGGCCAGGGAAGGAACACCGGGGAGCTGTTTTTT
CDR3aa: CASSVGQGRNTGELFF

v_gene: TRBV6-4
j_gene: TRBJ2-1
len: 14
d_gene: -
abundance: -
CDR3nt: TGTGCCACCCGGGAATCGGGGGACTACAATGAGCAGTTCTTC
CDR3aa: CATRESGDYNEQFF